This T cell receptor (beta chain) is from a study of CD8 T cells in ankylosing spondylitis. Study-level results: A number of the motif variants had already been described in reactive arthritis synovial fluid and blood. Clones linked to the disease showed a CD8+ phenotype. They occurred at relatively low frequencies in peripheral blood. Matched ankylosing spondylitis synovial fluid reportedly contained a significantly enriched population of disease-linked clones. A TCR beta motif made of about 8 highly homologous variants seemed typical of ankylosing spondylitis blood.

On this clonotype itself: Its target is not known.

Quantitative 5'-RACE with molecular barcodes generated TCR beta libraries. TCRdb reanalysed the 5' RACE reads using MiXCR and keeps one entry per CDR3 protein. The repertoire holds hundreds of thousands of distinct CDR3 sequences, with roughly 25% as singletons. Sequenced material: blood, either unsorted or a sorted T cell fraction (not recorded which). The TCR originated in a male donor with ankylosing spondylitis.

CDR3 in DNA: TGCGCCAGCAGCTTGGAACAGATCATGAACACTGAAGCTTTCTTT. Translation: CASSLEQIMNTEAFF. V gene TRBV5-1 combines with J gene TRBJ1-1, with D hard to call. Trimming took off 0 bases at V and 0 bases at J, with 9 bases between the two ends. The germline V gene has CDR1 SGHRS and CDR2 YFSETQ. This CDR3 has 15 amino acids. Full variable domain (rest looked up from reference TRBV5-1 and TRBJ1-1): KAGVTQTPRYLIKTRGQQVTLSCSPISGHRSVSWYQQTPGQGLQFLFEYFSETQRNKGNFPGRFSGRQFSNSRSEMNVSTLELGDSALYLCASSLEQIMNTEAFFGQGTRLTVV.